This TCR beta chain stems from a study of CD8+ T cells in alopecia areata. Study-level information: It was 6 to 18 months of tofacitinib, and then there were 6 months off drug. Study conclusions and caveats: In patients, TCRs were shared less clearly than in mice, and HLA may possibly be involved. Besides other cells, scalp samples also yield sequences of resident alphabeta T cells from normal skin.

As the sequencing template, cDNA was produced by extracting RNA and reverse transcribing it. The protocol was immunoSEQ multiplex PCR, while the TCRdb copy is restricted to in-frame clones and leaves out a portion. The table records some 150,000 clones, about 60% of them present only once. As concerns this clone: Its antigen is currently unknown.

The study team obtained lesional scalp punch biopsies and peripheral blood from alopecia areata patients. V was pared by 5 bases and J by 0 bases, with 16 bases between. Germline CDR1 and CDR2: SGHTA and FQGNSA. The CDR3 spans 16 residues. This sequence originates from a human donor with alopecia areata. This sequence joins TRBV7-2 and TRBJ1-2; unclear D gene. Sequencing was performed on CD4+ T cells sorted from blood, taken at week 0. The CDR3 DNA is TGTGCCAGCAGCCCACCAGTTGGTAACTCTAACTATGGCTACACCTTC. It specifies CASSPPVGNSNYGYTF.